This T cell receptor beta chain was sequenced in a study of cytomegalovirus exposure and HLA in healthy donors. Worth noting for this clone: Its antigen is currently unknown.

Per germline, CDR1 GTSNPN and CDR2 SVGIG (reference sequence). Trimming removed 0 bases from V and 4 bases from J, with 10 bases in between. The CDR3 totals 14 residues. Study-wide points: Many donors shared some public TCRs, even though most TCR sequences were rare. That first-cohort TCR clusters tended to co-occur in the 100 to 150 validation repertoires was found in a later analysis. The study put some 150 TCR beta chains on its list as cytomegalovirus-associated.

The repertoire was sequenced with immunoSEQ multiplex PCR; TCRdb's copy has only in-frame clones and lacks some. The sample gives tens of thousands of clones, more than 80% of which show up once; about 3% is in the top ten. Sequenced sample: PBMCs. The source of this sequence is a man aged 18-30 years in good health and CMV-seronegative. The J gene is TRBJ1-5, the V gene TRBV30; D gene unclear. The CDR3 loop reads CAWSVTELNQPQHF. The CDR3 coding sequence is TGTGCCTGGAGTGTAACAGAGTTGAATCAGCCCCAGCATTTT.